The rows below give T cell receptor beta chains drawn from one sample of a study of coeliac disease. The table came from immunoSEQ multiplex PCR; TCRdb's copy has only in-frame clones and leaves some out. Seen here are approximately 5,700 clones, roughly 70% observed once, and the top ten hold roughly 10%. The sequencing input was lymphocytes from the gut lamina propria. The source is a man aged 65 to 79 with active celiac disease. The CDR3 runs from the conserved cysteine through the conserved F or W. D genes are given only for firm matches. Expanded clones get a size class; other rows say once, few or many, or leave the size out.

NA	TRBV5-1	few	TRBJ2-1	CASSIPDSYNEQFF	TGCGCCAGCAGCATACCGGACAGCTACAATGAGCAGTTCTTC
NA	TRBV29-1	NA	TRBJ1-3	CSAGGEGNTIYF	TGCAGCGCTGGGGGGGAAGGAAACACCATATATTTT
NA	TRBV7-9	few	TRBJ1-5	CASSLTSNQPQHF	TGTGCCAGCAGCTTAACAAGCAATCAGCCCCAGCATTTT
TRBD2	TRBV4-2	NA	TRBJ2-7	CASSQDSAGSSYEQYF	TGTGCCAGCAGCCAAGATTCAGCGGGGAGCTCCTACGAGCAGTACTTC
TRBD2	TRBV7-8	NA	TRBJ2-7	CASSPQPGTNTYEQYF	TGTGCCAGCAGCCCACAGCCCGGGACTAACACCTACGAGCAGTACTTC
NA	TRBV5-1	NA	TRBJ1-2	CASSLGGGYGYTF	TGCGCCAGCAGCTTGGGGGGAGGCTACGGCTACACCTTC
TRBD1	TRBV18	NA	TRBJ1-1	CASSPPGQGRLGEAFF	TGTGCCAGCTCACCACCGGGACAGGGGCGGCTTGGTGAAGCTTTCTTT
NA	TRBV19	NA	TRBJ2-7	CASSTAGVPHYEQYF	TGTGCCAGTAGTACAGCAGGGGTCCCCCACTACGAGCAGTACTTC
TRBD2	TRBV10-1	NA	TRBJ2-5	CASSFSTGGETQYF	TGCGCCAGCAGTTTTTCTACGGGAGGAGAGACCCAGTACTTC
TRBD2	TRBV11-2	NA	TRBJ2-7	CASSARLAGVAYEQYF	TGTGCCAGCAGCGCCAGACTAGCGGGAGTTGCCTACGAGCAGTACTTC
TRBD1	TRBV9	NA	TRBJ1-2	CASSPRTGSYYGYTF	TGTGCCAGCAGCCCACGGACAGGTTCCTACTATGGCTACACCTTC
NA	TRBV6-5	few	TRBJ2-1	CANGVRTEKRNEQFF	TGTGCCAACGGAGTGAGGACAGAAAAACGCAATGAGCAGTTCTTC
TRBD1	TRBV7-3	large	TRBJ2-3	CASSPRTGVTDTQYF	TGTGCCAGCAGCCCAAGGACAGGCGTCACAGATACGCAGTATTTT
TRBD1	TRBV7-9	NA	TRBJ2-7	CASSSLAQGVYYEQYF	TGTGCCAGCAGCTCCCTTGCACAGGGGGTATACTACGAGCAGTACTTC
TRBD2	TRBV5-6	few	TRBJ2-3	CASSLAYSGVVDTQYF	TGTGCCAGCAGCTTGGCTTATAGCGGGGTGGTAGATACGCAGTATTTT
TRBD1	TRBV10-3	few	TRBJ1-5	CAISGQDNNQPQHF	TGTGCCATCAGCGGACAGGATAATAATCAGCCCCAGCATTTT
TRBD2	TRBV9	NA	TRBJ2-5	CASSVSGFQETQYF	TGTGCCAGCAGCGTTAGCGGGTTCCAAGAGACCCAGTACTTC
NA	TRBV27	NA	TRBJ1-1	CASGQNTEAFF	TGTGCCAGCGGGCAAAACACTGAAGCTTTCTTT
TRBD1	TRBV28	once	TRBJ1-5	CASRDSLNQPQHF	TGTGCCAGCCGGGACAGCCTCAATCAGCCCCAGCATTTT
TRBD1	TRBV19	NA	TRBJ2-2	CASRIQGTSGELFF	TGTGCCAGTAGAATACAGGGGACATCCGGGGAGCTGTTTTTT
TRBD1	TRBV28	NA	TRBJ2-7	CASRRGPNEQYF	TGTGCCAGCAGAAGGGGGCCCAACGAGCAGTACTTC
NA	TRBV5-1	NA	TRBJ1-1	CASSFRVNTEAFF	TGCGCCAGCAGCTTCCGCGTGAACACTGAAGCTTTCTTT
TRBD1	TRBV28	NA	TRBJ1-2	CASSTGGGGYGYTF	TGTGCCAGCAGTACAGGGGGGGGAGGCTATGGCTACACCTTC
TRBD1	TRBV4-3	NA	TRBJ2-1	CASSQGQGNEQFF	TGCGCCAGCAGCCAAGGACAGGGTAATGAGCAGTTCTTC
NA	TRBV6-1	NA	TRBJ1-6	CASSETGVNSPLHF	TGTGCCAGCAGTGAAACGGGGGTTAATTCACCCCTCCACTTT
NA	TRBV7-9	NA	TRBJ1-4	CASSFGGASEKLFF	TGTGCCAGCAGCTTCGGGGGGGCTAGTGAAAAACTGTTTTTT
TRBD2	TRBV9	NA	TRBJ2-1	CASSVGLAGTYNEQFF	TGTGCCAGCAGCGTAGGACTAGCGGGAACCTACAATGAGCAGTTCTTC
TRBD1	TRBV28	NA	TRBJ1-6	CASRSRDSNSPLHF	TGTGCCAGCAGATCCCGGGACAGTAATTCCCCCCTCCACTTT
NA	TRBV19	NA	TRBJ2-1	CASSTPTGSYLGHEQFF	TGTGCCAGTAGTACTCCAACCGGGAGCTACCTTGGCCATGAGCAGTTCTTC
NA	TRBV9	NA	TRBJ2-7	CASSVGTPDEQYF	TGTGCCAGCAGCGTTGGGACTCCGGACGAGCAGTACTTC
NA	TRBV30	NA	TRBJ2-7	CAWSYESGLEQYF	TGTGCCTGGAGCTATGAATCCGGTTTAGAGCAGTACTTC
NA	TRBV4-1	NA	TRBJ2-4	CASSQGQGLAKNIQYF	TGCGCCAGCAGCCAAGGGCAGGGGTTGGCCAAAAACATTCAGTACTTC
TRBD2	TRBV6-4	few	TRBJ2-1	CASSDSSASGYNEQFF	TGTGCCAGCAGTGACTCGTCCGCTAGCGGATACAATGAGCAGTTCTTC
TRBD1	TRBV19	few	TRBJ1-2	CASCRDRGSDGYTF	TGTGCCAGTTGCCGGGACAGGGGTTCGGATGGCTACACCTTC
NA	TRBV5-1	NA	TRBJ1-3	CASSLGASGNTIYF	TGCGCCAGCAGCTTGGGGGCAAGTGGAAACACCATATATTTT
NA	TRBV4-1	NA	TRBJ2-7	CASSRKGAGFSYEQYF	TGCGCCAGCAGCCGTAAGGGGGCGGGATTTAGCTACGAGCAGTACTTC
NA	TRBV5-6	NA	TRBJ2-1	CASSLRTYNEQFF	TGTGCCAGCAGCTTGAGGACTTACAATGAGCAGTTCTTC
NA	TRBV5-8	NA	TRBJ2-5	CASSLSNRGETQYF	TGTGCCAGCAGCTTGAGCAACCGGGGGGAGACCCAGTACTTC
NA	TRBV19	NA	TRBJ2-7	CASSQTGTQGEQYF	TGTGCCAGCAGCCAAACCGGGACCCAGGGGGAGCAGTACTTC
NA	TRBV27	NA	TRBJ2-5	CASSLSRQGQETQYF	TGTGCCAGCAGTTTATCCAGGCAGGGCCAAGAGACCCAGTACTTC
NA	TRBV5-4	NA	TRBJ1-2	CASSLGRGTDGYTF	TGTGCCAGCAGTTTAGGACGGGGTACAGATGGCTACACCTTC